The 30 T cell receptor beta chains in this list originate from one sample, sequenced in a study of T cell responses to AZD1222 COVID-19 vaccine. TCRdb's table, derived via immunoSEQ multiplex PCR, lists solely in-frame clones and lacks some. There are 90,000 to 110,000 clones in the sample; 87% occur only once, and 5.2% lies in the top ten. Specimen: peripheral blood, collected on day 0 of AZD1222 vaccination. These receptors all stem from an adult in good health.

The V gene is TRBV11-2, the J gene TRBJ2-5; 8 bases fit TRBD1. V shed 8 bases, J shed 4 bases, and the junction held 15 bases outside the gene matches. This CDR3 has 16 amino acids. In germline, CDR1 is SGHAT, CDR2 FQNNGV. The CDR3 spells CASHGTGRPLGETQYF. CDR3 DNA: TGTGCCAGCCACGGGACAGGTCGACCCCTTGGAGAGACCCAGTACTTC.

The rearrangement joins TRBV2 to TRBJ2-3; unclear D gene. This CDR3 spans 15 amino acids. The V end was cut by 2 bases, the J end by 0 bases, with 9 bases between. The germline gives CDR1 SNHLY, CDR2 FYNNEI. The CDR3 nucleotides read TGTGCCAGCAGTGAATATGACGGAAGCACAGATACGCAGTATTTT. Amino acids: CASSEYDGSTDTQYF.

The chain uses TRBV6-2 or TRBV6-3 and TRBJ1-2; no firm D call. The CDR3 extends over 16 amino acids. Trimming removed 3 bases at V and 3 bases at J, with 17 bases between. Germline CDR1 MNHEY, CDR2 SVGEGT. The CDR3 sequence: CASSYHKSGGDYGYTF. CDR3 coding DNA: TGTGCCAGCAGTTATCATAAATCTGGAGGAGACTATGGCTACACCTTC.

The chain links TRBV6-6 to TRBJ2-1, with D tentatively TRBD1 (6 bases). V lost 3 bases and J 4 bases, leaving 13 bases between the germline ends. The germline CDR1 and CDR2 sequences are MNHNY and SVGAGI (reference sequence). This CDR3 comprises 15 residues. The DNA for the CDR3 is TGTGCCAGCAGTTATGGTGTCGGACAGTACAATGAGCAGTTCTTC. It is translated as CASSYGVGQYNEQFF.

V is TRBV6-5 and J is TRBJ2-1, with D uncertain. Germline V CDR1 and CDR2: MNHEY, SVGAGI. Between the trimmed V and J ends, which lost 8 bases and 5 bases, there was a span of 7 bases. The CDR3 totals 11 residues. The CDR3 loop is CASEGNNEQFF. The CDR3 DNA sequence: TGTGCCAGCGAAGGGAACAATGAGCAGTTCTTC.

This clone was detected only a few times. The chain links TRBV6-5 to TRBJ1-3, with 7 bases that match TRBD1. J lost 1 base, V lost 6 bases, and 6 bases had no gene match. CDR1 MNHEY and CDR2 SVGAGI come from the germline V gene. The CDR3 has 15 residues. CDR3 sequence reads: CASRNRGSSGNTIYF. CDR3 DNA: TGTGCCAGCAGAAACAGGGGTTCATCTGGAAACACCATATATTTT.

Here the CDR3 reads CASSQDRGQGGFGNQPQHF. CDR3 in DNA: TGCGCCAGCAGCCAAGATCGAGGTCAGGGTGGTTTTGGGAATCAGCCCCAGCATTTT. The genes are TRBV4-1 and TRBJ1-5; weak D call: TRBD1 (5 bases). V shed 0 bases and J shed 4 bases, with 22 bases lying between them. The germline V gene encodes CDR1 MGHRA and CDR2 YSYEKL. The CDR3 is 19 residues long.

The rearrangement joins TRBV5-1 to TRBJ1-4, with no clear D. This CDR3 is 16 amino acids long. Deletions cut 4 bases from V and 0 bases from J, with 13 bases between. CDR1 and CDR2 (germline): SGHRS, YFSETQ. CDR3 in amino acids: CASSPGGFSTNEKLFF. The CDR3 DNA is TGCGCCAGCAGCCCAGGAGGTTTCTCAACTAATGAAAAACTGTTTTTT.

The chain recombines TRBV7-2 with TRBJ2-7, with TRBD2 matching 10 bases. This CDR3 comprises 17 residues. In germline, CDR1 is SGHTA, CDR2 FQGNSA. Unmatched junction bases numbered 12, after V lost 4 bases and J lost 3 bases. The CDR3 reads CASSSGLAANRIYEQYF. The DNA of the CDR3 is TGTGCCAGCAGCTCTGGACTAGCGGCTAACCGGATCTACGAGCAGTACTTC.

The J gene is TRBJ2-1, the V gene TRBV28; 12 nucleotides agree with TRBD2. The CDR3 sequence is 16 residues long. After removal of 2 bases from V and 6 bases from J, the junction contained 5 bases not matched to a gene. Per the germline V gene, CDR1 is MDHEN and CDR2 is SYDVKM. The CDR3 bases are TGTGCCAGCAGTTTAAGTATGACTAGCGGGAGCAATGAGCAGTTCTTC. This sequence encodes CASSLSMTSGSNEQFF.

The V call is TRBV9, the J call TRBJ1-2; no firm D call. Trimming removed 0 bases at V and 4 bases at J, with 25 bases between. CDR1 SGDLS and CDR2 YYNGEE come from the germline V gene. The CDR3 is 19 residues long. The CDR3: CASSVGTHSFRTGIYGYTF. The CDR3 coding sequence is TGTGCCAGCAGCGTAGGTACCCATTCGTTTAGGACGGGGATCTATGGCTACACCTTC.

This chain connects TRBV11-2 to TRBJ2-7; TRBD1 agrees at 7 bases. Germline V gene lookup returns CDR1 SGHAT and CDR2 FQNNGV. J lost 6 bases, V lost 3 bases, and 2 bases had no gene match. This CDR3 has 12 amino acids. For the CDR3, the DNA is TGTGCCAGCAGCTTCTACAGGGGCGAGCAGTACTTC. Protein: CASSFYRGEQYF. Full variable domain (remainder filled in from reference TRBV11-2 and TRBJ2-7): EAGVAQSPRYKIIEKRQSVAFWCNPISGHATLYWYQQILGQGPKLLIQFQNNGVVDDSQLPKDRFSAERLKGVDSTLKIQPAKLEDSAVYLCASSFYRGEQYFGPGTRLTVT.

The chain recombines TRBV3-1 (or the pseudogene TRBV3-2) with TRBJ2-1, with D unclear. The CDR3 has 12 residues. V dropped 3 bases and J dropped 6 bases, with 6 bases sitting between them. Germline CDR1 and CDR2: LGHDT and YNNKEL (reference sequence). CDR3 DNA sequence: TGTGCCAGCAGCCATTTGGCCAATGAGCAGTTCTTC. It is translated as CASSHLANEQFF.

This clone was picked up one time. CDR3: CASSYRFGEDTGELFF. The CDR3 region has the DNA TGTGCCAGCAGCTACAGATTCGGAGAGGACACCGGGGAGCTGTTTTTT. This chain uses TRBV11-2 with TRBJ2-2; D uncertain. The V gene lost 4 bases and the J gene lost 3 bases, with 15 bases spanning the gap. Germline CDR1 is SGHAT and CDR2 is FQNNGV. The CDR3 is 16 residues long.

The CDR3 protein is CASSPTSGSYNEQFF. In DNA form, the CDR3 reads TGTGCCAGCAGCCCCACCAGCGGGAGCTACAATGAGCAGTTCTTC. The gene calls are TRBV7-2 and TRBJ2-1; 8 bases are a match to TRBD2. The V gene's germline CDR1 is SGHTA and CDR2 FQGNSA. The CDR3 contains 15 residues. The V and J ends lost 5 bases and 3 bases, in that order; junction bases with no gene match: 6.

This rearrangement joins TRBV10-3 to TRBJ2-5; 10 bases map to TRBD2. The CDR3 totals 19 residues. The ends lost 6 bases at V and 2 bases at J; junction bases unmatched: 18. Germline-derived CDR1 and CDR2 are ENHRY and SYGVKD. The CDR3 DNA reads as TGTGCCATCAGACCTAGCGGGGGCTATTCGGGCGAAGGACAAGAGACCCAGTACTTC. The encoded protein is CAIRPSGGYSGEGQETQYF.

The V call is TRBV2, the J call TRBJ2-7; D is possibly TRBD1 or TRBD2 (5 bases each). Trimming removed 6 bases from V and 3 bases from J, with 12 bases in between. The germline V gene has CDR1 SNHLY and CDR2 FYNNEI. The CDR3 has 13 residues. CDR3 residues: CASRGDGFYEQYF. The CDR3, as DNA: TGTGCCAGCAGGGGGGACGGATTCTACGAGCAGTACTTC.

The J gene is TRBJ1-2, the V gene TRBV30; 8 nucleotides agree with TRBD1. The length of the CDR3 is 13 residues. J lost 4 bases, V lost 2 bases, and 3 bases had no gene match. The germline CDR1 and CDR2 sequences are GTSNPN and SVGIG (reference sequence). CDR3 bases: TGTGCCTGGAGTAACAGGGGGAGCTATGGCTACACCTTC. Amino acid sequence: CAWSNRGSYGYTF.

This clone appeared a few times. The chain has TRBV28 and TRBJ1-3; D not certain. CDR1 MDHEN and CDR2 SYDVKM come from the germline V gene. This CDR3 spans 11 amino acids. V lost 7 bases to trimming and J lost 7 bases, with 8 bases between them. The CDR3 is CASIGWNTIYF. CDR3 DNA sequence: TGTGCCAGCATTGGGTGGAACACCATATATTTT.

The chain carries TRBV5-8 and TRBJ2-5; D is unclear. Trimming left V 1 base short and J 5 bases short, with 6 bases between. The CDR3 has 12 amino acids. CDR1 and CDR2 (germline): SGHTS, YDEGEE. The CDR3 loop is CASSLTWETQYF. The CDR3 coding sequence is TGTGCCAGCAGCTTGACTTGGGAGACCCAGTACTTC.

This chain joins TRBV7-2 and TRBJ1-3; TRBD1 is a possible D gene (6 bases). Trimming removed 1 base from V and 11 bases from J, with 9 bases in between. The CDR3 length is 12 residues. CDR1 is SGHTA and CDR2 is FQGNSA in the germline V gene. In DNA, the CDR3 is TGTGCCAGCAGCTTAGACAGGGACGCCATATATTTT. It translates to CASSLDRDAIYF.

J is TRBJ2-5 and V is TRBV19; no definite D call. The V gene's germline CDR1 is LNHDA and CDR2 SQIVND (reference sequence). The V end was cut by 1 base, the J end by 0 bases, with 6 bases between. CDR3 length equals 14 residues. CDR3 region: CASSIGPNQETQYF. CDR3 nucleotide sequence: TGTGCCAGTAGTATAGGGCCAAACCAAGAGACCCAGTACTTC.

V and J are TRBV3-1 (or the pseudogene TRBV3-2) and TRBJ1-1; 8 bases line up with TRBD1. The CDR3 is 14 residues long. Germline CDR1 and CDR2: LGHDT and YNNKEL (reference sequence). Trimming cost V 1 base and J 9 bases; bases outside gene matches: 7. CDR3 sequence: CASSQGPQGAKAFF. The CDR3 bases are TGTGCCAGCAGCCAAGGTCCCCAGGGGGCGAAAGCTTTCTTT.

Regarding this clone: An end of the junction differs from the germline gene, which may be a read error. The genes are TRBV7-2 and TRBJ2-7, with a possible D match to TRBD2 (5 bases). Per germline, CDR1 SGHTA and CDR2 FQGNSA. CDR3 length: 13 amino acids. This CDR3 reads CASGELFSHEQYF. The CDR3 DNA reads as TGTGCCAGCGGGGAGTTGTTCTCCCACGAGCAGTACTTC.

This rearrangement joins TRBV7-3 to TRBJ2-1; a possible D gene is TRBD1 (5 bases). This CDR3 comprises 15 residues. The V end was cut by 2 bases, the J end by 2 bases, with 10 bases between. Germline V gives CDR1 SGHTA, CDR2 FQGTGA. The CDR3, as DNA: TGTGCCAGCAGCTTAGGGGCCGACACCTACAATGAGCAGTTCTTC. This codes for CASSLGADTYNEQFF.

This chain connects TRBV7-6 to TRBJ2-1, with 9 bases fitting TRBD2. This CDR3 is built from 18 residues. Germline CDR1 reads SGHVS; CDR2 reads FNYEAQ. V shed 1 base and J 4 bases; nucleotides not matched to a gene: 11. In nucleotides, the CDR3 is TGTGCCAGCAGCTTAGGGGCGCGGGGGGGCGGGGTTTACAATGAGCAGTTCTTC. Protein: CASSLGARGGGVYNEQFF.

CDR3 amino acids: CASSLGIRWDEQFF. In DNA form, the CDR3 reads TGTGCCAGCAGCTTAGGTATTAGGTGGGATGAGCAGTTCTTC. The genes are TRBV11-1 and TRBJ2-1; D unresolved. The V and J ends lost 1 base and 8 bases respectively, with 12 bases between them. CDR3 length: 14 residues. Germline CDR1 and CDR2: SGHAT and FQDESV (reference sequence).

In nucleotides, the CDR3 is TGTGCCAGCAGCACCCGGACGGGATTAAACACGGGAACCTACGAGCAGTACTTC. This sequence encodes CASSTRTGLNTGTYEQYF. This chain joins TRBV7-8 and TRBJ2-7, with D possibly TRBD2 on 5 matching bases. The V end lost 5 bases, the J end lost 2 bases, and 25 bases lay between the germline ends. The length of the CDR3 is 18 residues. The germline gives CDR1 SGHVS, CDR2 FQNEAQ.

CDR3 DNA sequence: TGTGCCAGCAGCCAGTCCGGGACAGGGGTGGAGACCCAGTACTTC. As protein: CASSQSGTGVETQYF. The rearrangement uses TRBV4-2 and TRBJ2-5; TRBD1 aligns across 10 bases. CDR1 and CDR2 from the germline V gene are LGHNA and YNFKEQ. The CDR3 consists of 15 residues. V gave up 3 bases and J gave up 5 bases; unmatched junction bases: 6.

In this sample, this clone turned up a few times. The chain couples TRBV18 to TRBJ2-1, with 12 bases that match TRBD1. V trimming: 3 bases; J trimming: 8 bases; junction bases outside the gene matches: 2. The length of the CDR3 is 14 residues. Germline CDR1 is KGHSH and CDR2 is LQKENI. The CDR3 spells CASSPGTGGHEQFF. CDR3 bases: TGTGCCAGCTCACCCGGGACAGGGGGCCATGAGCAGTTCTTC.